The 5 T cell receptor beta chains listed next were all sequenced from one sample in a study of cytotoxic CD8 clonotypes in ibrutinib-treated CLL. The method was immunoSEQ multiplex PCR; TCRdb's version includes in-frame clones alone and lacks a portion of them. The data show about 130,000 clones, with around 84% seen just once and 3% to 4% held by the top ten. Sequencing was performed on PBMCs, taken after 24 months of ibrutinib treatment. All receptors come from a human donor with chronic lymphocytic leukemia.

The chain carries TRBV19 and TRBJ1-2; 8 bases align to TRBD1. With 4 bases clipped from V and 8 bases from J, the junction kept 6 bases outside the gene matches. Germline V gene lookup returns CDR1 LNHDA and CDR2 SQIVND (reference sequence). CDR3 size: 13 residues. The chain's CDR3 is CASSTDRVGGYTF. The CDR3 region has the DNA TGTGCCAGTAGTACGGACAGGGTGGGAGGCTACACCTTC.

This clone was seen only once. V gene TRBV7-2 combines with J gene TRBJ2-1, with D possibly being TRBD2 (5 bases). The CDR3 has 15 amino acids. Germline values: CDR1 SGHTA, CDR2 FQGNSA. The ends were cut back, 8 bases at V and 0 bases at J, with 14 bases in the middle. The CDR3 DNA reads TGTGCCAGCGGGAGTGCGGCAAGCTCCTACAATGAGCAGTTCTTC. Translating gives CASGSAASSYNEQFF.

This chain connects TRBV5-8 to TRBJ2-1; 8 bases align to TRBD2. The CDR3 runs to 16 residues. Germline lookup yields CDR1 SGHTS and CDR2 YDEGEE. J was trimmed by 7 bases and V by 3 bases; bases with no gene match: 12. In DNA form, the CDR3 reads TGTGCCAGCAGCTGGACCTGGCTAGCGGGTAGGAATGAGCAGTTCTTC. This codes for CASSWTWLAGRNEQFF.

The V gene is TRBV9, the J gene TRBJ1-1; 7 nucleotides match TRBD1. V dropped 4 bases and J dropped 1; count of bases not matched to a gene: 7. In germline, CDR1 is SGDLS, CDR2 YYNGEE. The CDR3 is 15 residues long. The CDR3 loop is CASSKRDSKNTEAFF. CDR3 bases: TGTGCCAGCAGCAAAAGGGACAGCAAGAACACTGAAGCTTTCTTT.

The chain is built from TRBV5-4 and TRBJ2-3; 13 nucleotides line up with TRBD2. Per germline, CDR1 SGHNT and CDR2 YYREEE (reference sequence). J was trimmed by 4 bases and V by 5 bases; bases with no gene match: 7. This CDR3 has 16 residues. CDR3 residues: CASRSTSGGAPDTQYF. CDR3 nucleotide sequence: TGTGCCAGCAGGAGTACTAGCGGGGGGGCCCCAGATACGCAGTATTTT.